This T cell receptor beta chain was observed in a study of blood T cell repertoires in COVID-19. Sequencing was performed with immunoSEQ multiplex PCR; in TCRdb, only in-frame clones are kept and a portion is missing. The sample carries under 200,000 clones, around 79% recorded once. The germline V and J ends were trimmed by 6 bases and 4 bases, with 20 bases remaining between them. Germline V gene lookup returns CDR1 SGHVS and CDR2 FQNEAQ. The CDR3 is made up of 16 amino acids. Specimen: PBMCs or T cells enriched from blood (not recorded which). This TCR was sampled from a man aged 50 to 60 who had recovered from COVID-19. The J gene is TRBJ2-3, the V gene TRBV7-8, with D perhaps TRBD2 (5 bases). This chain's CDR3 is CASRLKRVGWPDTQYF. CDR3 nucleotide sequence: TGTGCCAGCAGGCTCAAGAGGGTAGGGTGGCCAGATACGCAGTATTTT.